These 5 T cell receptor beta chains share one sample of origin, sequenced in a study of blood T cell repertoires in COVID-19. Clones were read by immunoSEQ multiplex PCR, and TCRdb kept only the in-frame ones, dropping some. The sample has 55,000 to 90,000 clones; about 85% are singletons. Sequenced input: peripheral blood. These receptors originate from a man between 65 and 79 years old with active COVID-19.

The CDR3 nucleotides are TGTGCCACCAGTCCGGGGACTTTGAACACCGGGGAGCTGTTTTTT. This sequence encodes CATSPGTLNTGELFF. This chain connects TRBV24-1 to TRBJ2-2; D is perhaps TRBD2 (6 bases). Between the trimmed V and J ends, which lost 6 bases and 1 base, there was a span of 11 bases. Germline V CDR1 and CDR2: KGHDR, SFDVKD. The CDR3 length is 15 residues.

The chain recombines TRBV29-1 with TRBJ1-5; D is possibly TRBD1 (5 bases). The ends were cut back, 6 bases at V and 3 bases at J, with 12 bases in the middle. Germline lookup yields CDR1 SQVTM and CDR2 ANQGSEA. This CDR3 has 13 amino acids. The CDR3 DNA follows: TGCAGCGTCGGTGACAGTCTCAATCAGCCCCAGCATTTT. The encoded protein is CSVGDSLNQPQHF.

The chain couples TRBV5-1 to TRBJ2-7, with 13 bases identical to TRBD2. The CDR3 sequence is 18 residues long. The trim removed 0 bases at V and 2 bases at J, leaving 8 bases unmatched. The germline gives CDR1 SGHRS, CDR2 YFSETQ. The CDR3 nucleotides read TGCGCCAGCAGCTTGGGGACTAGCGGGAGCCCCCGACCCTACGAGCAGTACTTC. Translating it yields CASSLGTSGSPRPYEQYF.

Comment on this clone: Because it lacks the conserved phenylalanine or tryptophan at the end, this CDR3 is likely a read error. It is unclear where the CDR3 begins or ends on the DNA, so no DNA is shown, and the CDR3 is as TCRdb lists it. The chain employs TRBV20-1 and TRBJ2-4; the tabulated D call, TRBD1, remains unverified against the DNA. Germline assignment: CDR1 DFQATT and CDR2 SNEGSKA (reference sequence). Inclusive of both ends, the CDR3 amounts to 8 amino acids. The chain's CDR3 is CSGPGGIG.

This chain joins TRBV24-1 and TRBJ2-3; the D gene is possibly TRBD2 (6 bases). Trimming cost V 9 bases and J 6 bases, with 12 bases left between them. The CDR3 loop spans 12 amino acids. The germline V gene encodes CDR1 KGHDR and CDR2 SFDVKD. The CDR3 coding sequence is TGTGCCACCCGTGGCGGGGCCGATACGCAGTATTTT. Amino acid sequence: CATRGGADTQYF.